This T cell receptor (beta chain) was retrieved from a study of blood T cell repertoires in COVID-19. This CDR3 region has 14 residues. Germline assignment: CDR1 SGHDT and CDR2 YYEEEE. V lost 0 bases and J 2 bases, leaving 9 bases between the germline ends. Some clones are missing from TCRdb's copy, which holds only in-frame ones; the method was immunoSEQ multiplex PCR. Of 150,000 to 200,000 clones listed, 88% are singletons. The clonotype was recovered from a woman aged 25 to 39 with acute or convalescent COVID-19. Material: peripheral blood. This chain links TRBV5-6 with TRBJ2-7, with a possible D match to TRBD1 (5 bases). For the CDR3, the DNA is TGTGCCAGCAGCTTGGGGATCAGGGCCTACGAGCAGTACTTC. This translates into CASSLGIRAYEQYF.